This TCR beta chain appears in the sequencing data of a study of Ad26.COV2.S vaccination and SARS-CoV-2 variants. Background on the study: By the intramuscular route, Ad26.COV2.S was given once, or twice 56 days apart.

Stated treatment: 15 to 20 received Ad26.COV2.S at low or high dose, single or two shots; about 5 received placebo; per-sample allocation not given. Samples came from day 63 after the first vaccine or placebo injection. This person who donated was an adult of 18-55 years in Boston. V lost 8 bases and J 6 bases, leaving 15 bases between the germline ends. The CDR3 is 13 amino acids. Germline CDR1 SEHNR, CDR2 FQNEAQ (reference sequence). The method was immunoSEQ multiplex PCR; TCRdb's version includes in-frame clones alone and lacks a portion of them. The sample holds roughly 700,000 clones; around 90% are singletons and the top ten take approximately 1.5%.

The sequences come from peripheral blood, collected in a trial of Ad26.COV2.S vaccine versus placebo. This sequence originates from a person aged 18-65 years who received the Ad26.COV2.S COVID-19 vaccine or a placebo. The rearrangement links TRBV7-9 to TRBJ2-3, with D perhaps matching TRBD2 (5 bases). CDR3 sequence: CASPSEGSDTQYF. As DNA, the CDR3 is TGTGCCAGCCCGTCTGAGGGCTCGGATACGCAGTATTTT. The full variable domain, rest sourced from reference TRBV7-9 and TRBJ2-3, is DTGVSQNPRHKITKRGQNVTFRCDPISEHNRLYWYRQTLGQGPEFLTYFQNEAQLEKSRLLSDRFSAERPKGSFSTLEIQRTEQGDSAMYLCASPSEGSDTQYFGPGTRLTVL.